The T cell receptor (beta chain) under discussion was sequenced for a study of CD8 T cells in ankylosing spondylitis. One entry per CDR3 protein, called by TCRdb with MiXCR from the 5' RACE reads. The repertoire includes fewer than 200,000 distinct CDR3 sequences, 9.8% of them detected once, and around 16% sits in the top ten. CDR3 length: 15 amino acids. Trimming at V came to 5 bases and at J to 4 bases, leaving 6 bases not matched to a gene. The V gene's germline CDR1 is SGHTA and CDR2 FQGNSA. The sequenced material came from blood, either unsorted or a sorted T cell fraction (not recorded which). This TCR was sampled from a female donor with ankylosing spondylitis or in good health (not recorded which). This sequence joins TRBV7-2 and TRBJ2-7, with 12 nucleotides matching TRBD2. In DNA form, the CDR3 reads TGTGCCAGCAGCAGAGGACTAGCGGGGCAATACGAGCAGTACTTC. As protein: CASSRGLAGQYEQYF.